One and the same sample provided the 16 T cell receptor beta chains below, sequenced in a study of blood T cells in healthy people across ages (dated by TCRdb to 2015 to 2017). To prepare the library, 5' RACE was applied. Sequencing relied on an Illumina HiSeq 2500. A second roughly 6 to 12 cycle PCR used a sample-barcoded 5' primer and a J-beta primer mix. TCRdb trimmed public reads at Q25 via fastp, called clones via MiXCR and kept in-frame beta chains. Rows merge per CDR3 protein into single entries with the most common DNA and genes. For this sample there are roughly 1,500,000 distinct CDR3 sequences; around 39% appear just once. Approximately 7.9% of the sample lies in the top ten. Sequenced sample: blood. These receptors were collected from a woman younger than 30 in good health.

Comments on this clonotype: A much larger clone sits a single nucleotide away, making a read error possible. This chain uses TRBV4-1 with TRBJ2-7, with TRBD2 matching over 9 bases. The germline V gene encodes CDR1 MGHRA and CDR2 YSYEKL. The length of the CDR3 is 21 residues. The CDR3 reads CVSSQEKLALAGRGSLIEQYF. The CDR3, as DNA: TGCGTCAGCAGCCAAGAGAAGCTTGCCCTAGCGGGAAGAGGGTCTTTGATCGAGCAGTACTTC.

This clonotype was picked up many times. The CDR3 loop reads CSAPGQEGHGYTF. CDR3 nucleotides: TGCAGTGCTCCGGGACAGGAGGGACATGGCTACACCTTC. The chain has TRBV20-1 and TRBJ1-2, with TRBD1 matching over 8 bases. Unmatched junction bases numbered 8, after V lost 5 bases and J lost 6 bases. The V gene's germline CDR1 is DFQATT and CDR2 SNEGSKA (reference sequence). CDR3 size: 13 residues.

A few counts support this clonotype. This chain joins TRBV7-9 and TRBJ1-4; TRBD1 matches 11 bases. Germline assignment: CDR1 SEHNR and CDR2 FQNEAQ (reference sequence). Trimming removed 5 bases from V and 6 bases from J; junction bases left unmatched: 5. There are 15 residues in the CDR3. DNA of the CDR3: TGTGCCAGCAGCCACACGGACAGGGGGCATGAAAAACTGTTTTTT. This sequence encodes CASSHTDRGHEKLFF.

The chain links TRBV27 to TRBJ2-5; tentative D call: TRBD2 (6 bases). Germline V gene data show CDR1 as MNHEY and CDR2 as SMNVEV (reference sequence). The CDR3 covers 16 residues. The germline V and J ends were trimmed by 6 bases and 3 bases, with 20 bases remaining between them. In DNA form, the CDR3 reads TGTGCCAGCAGCCCCCTGGGGTCAGGAGGGAAAGAGACCCAGTACTTC. It translates to CASSPLGSGGKETQYF.

This sequence joins TRBV9 and TRBJ2-3; 7 bases map to TRBD1. The junction had 4 bases not matched to a gene; V was cut back by 1 base and J by 2 bases. The CDR3 length is 15 residues. Germline-derived CDR1 and CDR2 are SGDLS and YYNGEE. This CDR3 reads CASSVSTGATDTQYF. In DNA, the CDR3 is TGTGCCAGCAGCGTATCAACAGGGGCCACAGATACGCAGTATTTT.

This clonotype was counted only a few times. The CDR3 DNA is TGTGCCAGCAGCTCTTGGGCTGGGGATACGCAGTATTTT. This translates into CASSSWAGDTQYF. The gene calls are TRBV7-2 and TRBJ2-3; no firm D call. Trimming cost V 4 bases and J 6 bases, with 11 bases left between them. This CDR3 has 13 residues. In germline, CDR1 is SGHTA, CDR2 FQGNSA.

This clonotype was counted only a few times. V usage is TRBV12-3 or TRBV12-4 and J usage is TRBJ1-2; D might be TRBD1 (5 bases). Trimming stripped 6 bases from V and 3 bases from J, with 11 bases between. There are 13 residues in the CDR3. CDR3 sequence (DNA): TGTGCCAGCAGCGTGACAGATGACTATGGCTACACCTTC. Translating gives CASSVTDDYGYTF.

The V and J genes are TRBV5-1 and TRBJ2-5; D may be TRBD1 (5 bases). Germline lookup yields CDR1 SGHRS and CDR2 YFSETQ. Deletions cut 4 bases from V and 1 base from J, with 17 bases between. The length of the CDR3 is 16 residues. In DNA form, the CDR3 reads TGCGCCAGCAGCCTGGCCAAGGCAGGGATCCAAGAGACCCAGTACTTC. It encodes CASSLAKAGIQETQYF.

The chain joins TRBV7-9 to TRBJ2-7; 7 bases are a match to TRBD1. Germline V gene sequence: CDR1 SEHNR, CDR2 FQNEAQ (reference sequence). The CDR3 loop spans 16 amino acids. V gave up 5 bases and J gave up 7 bases; unmatched junction bases: 17. CDR3 amino acids: CASSPTTGSLVDEQYF. The CDR3 coding sequence is TGTGCCAGCAGCCCCACGACAGGGTCCCTCGTAGATGAGCAGTACTTC. The variable domain in full, completed from reference TRBV7-9 and TRBJ2-7, reads DTGVSQNPRHKITKRGQNVTFRCDPISEHNRLYWYRQTLGQGPEFLTYFQNEAQLEKSRLLSDRFSAERPKGSFSTLEIQRTEQGDSAMYLCASSPTTGSLVDEQYFGPGTRLTVT.

This clonotype was observed a handful of times. The chain recombines TRBV18 with TRBJ2-1; 9 bases match TRBD2. The trim removed 3 bases at V and 10 bases at J, leaving 16 bases unmatched. Germline values: CDR1 KGHSH, CDR2 LQKENI. This CDR3 is built from 17 residues. CDR3 in DNA: TGTGCCAGCTCACCGGTAGGTAGCGGGGGACCTAATGACGAGCAGTTCTTC. Translated, it gives CASSPVGSGGPNDEQFF. Full variable domain (remainder filled in from reference TRBV18 and TRBJ2-1): NAGVMQNPRHLVRRRGQEARLRCSPMKGHSHVYWYRQLPEEGLKFMVYLQKENIIDESGMPKERFSAEFPKEGPSILRIQQVVRGDSAAYFCASSPVGSGGPNDEQFFGPGTRLTVL.

The table lists this clonotype with a few counts. The chain joins TRBV10-3 to TRBJ2-5; D possibly corresponds to TRBD1 (5 bases). The CDR3 covers 13 residues. Germline V gene data show CDR1 as ENHRY and CDR2 as SYGVKD. V lost 8 bases to trimming and J lost 4 bases, with 14 bases between them. This CDR3 reads CAIGQSFSETQYF. The CDR3, as DNA: TGTGCCATCGGACAATCTTTTTCAGAGACCCAGTACTTC.

The chain has TRBV6-1 and TRBJ1-2; 7 bases line up with TRBD1. This CDR3 has 16 amino acids. The V gene's germline CDR1 is MNHNS and CDR2 SASEGT. V trimming: 6 bases; J trimming: 5 bases; junction bases outside the gene matches: 15. Written as DNA, the CDR3 is TGTGCCAGCAGACAGTCTATCCTCGGACAGGAGTATGGCTACACCTTC. Residues: CASRQSILGQEYGYTF.

In its sample, this clonotype was seen a few times. This sequence joins TRBV20-1 and TRBJ2-1; the D is unclear. The V and J ends lost 7 bases and 8 bases respectively, with 21 bases between them. The CDR3 covers 14 residues. Germline CDR1 reads DFQATT; CDR2 reads SNEGSKA (reference sequence). CDR3 amino acids: CSVPSGSSGDEQFF. The CDR3 nucleotides read TGCAGTGTTCCCTCCGGTTCCTCTGGAGATGAGCAGTTCTTC.

The chain combines TRBV29-1 with TRBJ1-2; perhaps TRBD1 as D (6 bases). Per germline, CDR1 SQVTM and CDR2 ANQGSEA. Trimming removed 7 bases at V and 3 bases at J, with 15 bases between. The CDR3 loop spans 13 amino acids. As DNA, the CDR3 is TGCAGCGCAGCAAGCAGGGGCGACTATGGCTACACCTTC. Protein sequence: CSAASRGDYGYTF.

Points on this clonotype: This may be a read error: a much more frequent sequence differs by one nucleotide. The rearrangement joins TRBV12-3 or TRBV12-4 to TRBJ2-7; 7 bases match TRBD2. The length of the CDR3 is 14 residues. The CDR3 region is CSSSFGRASYEQYF. In nucleotides, the CDR3 is TGTTCCAGCAGTTTTGGGAGGGCTTCCTACGAGCAGTACTTC.

In its sample, this clonotype was seen many times. V is TRBV7-2 and J is TRBJ2-3, with 8 bases matching TRBD2. The CDR3 totals 17 residues. V gave up 5 bases and J gave up 0 bases; unmatched junction bases: 10. Per germline, CDR1 SGHTA and CDR2 FQGNSA. As DNA, the CDR3 is TGTGCCAGCAGCCGAATAGGACTAGCCACTAGCACAGATACGCAGTATTTT. It is translated as CASSRIGLATSTDTQYF.